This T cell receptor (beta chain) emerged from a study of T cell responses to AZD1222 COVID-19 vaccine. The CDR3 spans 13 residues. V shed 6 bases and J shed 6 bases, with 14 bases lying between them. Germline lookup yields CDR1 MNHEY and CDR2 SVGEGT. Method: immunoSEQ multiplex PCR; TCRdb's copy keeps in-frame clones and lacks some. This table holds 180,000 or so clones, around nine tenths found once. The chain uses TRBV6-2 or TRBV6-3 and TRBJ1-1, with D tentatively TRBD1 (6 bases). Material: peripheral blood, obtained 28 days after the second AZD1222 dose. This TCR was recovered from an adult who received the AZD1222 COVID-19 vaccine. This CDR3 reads CASSVGGQAEAFF. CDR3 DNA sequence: TGTGCCAGCAGCGTAGGGGGGCAGGCTGAAGCTTTCTTT.